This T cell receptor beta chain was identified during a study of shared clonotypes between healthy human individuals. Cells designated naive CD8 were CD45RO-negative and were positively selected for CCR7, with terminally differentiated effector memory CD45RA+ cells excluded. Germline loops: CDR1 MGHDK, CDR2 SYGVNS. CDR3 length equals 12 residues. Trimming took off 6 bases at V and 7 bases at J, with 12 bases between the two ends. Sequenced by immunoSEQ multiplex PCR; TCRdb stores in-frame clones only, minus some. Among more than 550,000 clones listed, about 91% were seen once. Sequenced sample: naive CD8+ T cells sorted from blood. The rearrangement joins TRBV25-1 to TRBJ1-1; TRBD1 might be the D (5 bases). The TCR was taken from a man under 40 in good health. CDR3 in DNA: TGTGCCAGCAGGGCCACGGGGGTTGAAGCTTTCTTT. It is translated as CASRATGVEAFF.